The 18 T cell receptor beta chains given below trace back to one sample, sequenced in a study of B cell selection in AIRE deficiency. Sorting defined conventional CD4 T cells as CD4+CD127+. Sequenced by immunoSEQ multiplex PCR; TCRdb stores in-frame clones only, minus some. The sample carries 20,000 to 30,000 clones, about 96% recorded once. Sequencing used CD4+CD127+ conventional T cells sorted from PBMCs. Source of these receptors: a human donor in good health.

The CDR3 sequence: CASSSDRGAPNTEAFF. CDR3 DNA sequence: TGTGCCAGCAGTTCCGACAGGGGAGCACCGAACACTGAAGCTTTCTTT. The chain has TRBV5-6 and TRBJ1-1, with 8 bases matching TRBD1. This CDR3 has 16 residues. V lost 5 bases and J lost 1; bases outside the gene matches: 10. Germline CDR1 reads SGHDT; CDR2 reads YYEEEE.

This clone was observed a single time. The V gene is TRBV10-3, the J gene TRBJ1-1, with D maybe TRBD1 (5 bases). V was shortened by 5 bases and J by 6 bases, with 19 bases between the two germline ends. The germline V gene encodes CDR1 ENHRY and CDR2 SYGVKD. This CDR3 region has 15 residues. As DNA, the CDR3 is TGTGCCATCAGTCCCGGGGCCAACAACATCGCTGAAGCTTTCTTT. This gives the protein CAISPGANNIAEAFF.

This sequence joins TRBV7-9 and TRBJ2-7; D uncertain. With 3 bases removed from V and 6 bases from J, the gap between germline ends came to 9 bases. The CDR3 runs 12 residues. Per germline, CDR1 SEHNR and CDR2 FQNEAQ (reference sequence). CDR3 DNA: TGTGCCAGCAGCTTCCCCTCTGGCGAGCAGTACTTC. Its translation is CASSFPSGEQYF. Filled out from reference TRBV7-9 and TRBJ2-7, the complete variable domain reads DTGVSQNPRHKITKRGQNVTFRCDPISEHNRLYWYRQTLGQGPEFLTYFQNEAQLEKSRLLSDRFSAERPKGSFSTLEIQRTEQGDSAMYLCASSFPSGEQYFGPGTRLTVT.

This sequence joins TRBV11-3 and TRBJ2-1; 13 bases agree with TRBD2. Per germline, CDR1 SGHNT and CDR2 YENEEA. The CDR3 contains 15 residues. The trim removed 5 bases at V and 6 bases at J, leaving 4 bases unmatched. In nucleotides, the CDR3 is TGTGCCAGCAGCCCCGGGACTAGCGGGGTCAATGAGCAGTTCTTC. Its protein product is CASSPGTSGVNEQFF.

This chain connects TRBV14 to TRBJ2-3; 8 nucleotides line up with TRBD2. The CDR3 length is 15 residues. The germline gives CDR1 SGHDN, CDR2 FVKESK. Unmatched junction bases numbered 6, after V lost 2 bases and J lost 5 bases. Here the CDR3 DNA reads TGTGCCAGCAGCCAACGGCGGGGGGTTGGAGATACGCAGTATTTT. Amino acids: CASSQRRGVGDTQYF.

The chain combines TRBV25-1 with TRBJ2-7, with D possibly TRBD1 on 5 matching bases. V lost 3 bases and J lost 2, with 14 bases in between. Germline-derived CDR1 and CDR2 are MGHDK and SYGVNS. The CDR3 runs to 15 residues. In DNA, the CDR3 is TGTGCCAGCAGTGACCCCAGGGCCGCGACCTACGAGCAGTACTTC. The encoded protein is CASSDPRAATYEQYF.

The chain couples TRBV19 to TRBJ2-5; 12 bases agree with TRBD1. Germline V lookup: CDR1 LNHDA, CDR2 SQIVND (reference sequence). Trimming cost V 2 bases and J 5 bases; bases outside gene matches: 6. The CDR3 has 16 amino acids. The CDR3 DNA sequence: TGTGCCAGTAGTATACCGGGACAGGGGGCGCGGGAGACCCAGTACTTC. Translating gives CASSIPGQGARETQYF.

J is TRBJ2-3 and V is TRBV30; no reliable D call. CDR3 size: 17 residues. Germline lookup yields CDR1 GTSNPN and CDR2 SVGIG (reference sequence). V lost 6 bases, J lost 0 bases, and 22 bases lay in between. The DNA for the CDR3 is TGTGCCTGCCTGAAAAATTCGGCCGTCTTTAGCACAGATACGCAGTATTTT. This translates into CACLKNSAVFSTDTQYF.

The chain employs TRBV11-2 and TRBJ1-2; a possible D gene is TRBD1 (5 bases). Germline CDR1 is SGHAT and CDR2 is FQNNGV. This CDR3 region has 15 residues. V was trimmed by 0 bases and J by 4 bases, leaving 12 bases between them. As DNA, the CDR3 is TGTGCCAGCAGCTTAGATGGGGGGGAACGCTATGGCTACACCTTC. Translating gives CASSLDGGERYGYTF.

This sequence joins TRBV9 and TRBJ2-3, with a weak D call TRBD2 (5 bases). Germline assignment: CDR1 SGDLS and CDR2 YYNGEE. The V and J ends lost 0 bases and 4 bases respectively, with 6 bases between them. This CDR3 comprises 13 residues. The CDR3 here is CASSVGGADTQYF. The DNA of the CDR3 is TGTGCCAGCAGCGTAGGGGGAGCAGATACGCAGTATTTT.

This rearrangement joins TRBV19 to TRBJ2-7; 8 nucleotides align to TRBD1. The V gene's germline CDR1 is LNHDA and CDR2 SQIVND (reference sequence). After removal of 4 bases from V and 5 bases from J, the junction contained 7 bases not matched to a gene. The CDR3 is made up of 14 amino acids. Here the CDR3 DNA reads TGTGCCAGTAGTACCCCGCCGACAGGGGACGAGCAGTACTTC. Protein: CASSTPPTGDEQYF.

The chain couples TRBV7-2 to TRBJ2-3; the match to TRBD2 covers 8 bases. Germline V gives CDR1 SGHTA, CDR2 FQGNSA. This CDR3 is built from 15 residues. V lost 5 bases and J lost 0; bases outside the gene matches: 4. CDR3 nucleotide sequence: TGTGCCAGCAGCCGGGGGGGCTCTAGCACAGATACGCAGTATTTT. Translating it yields CASSRGGSSTDTQYF.

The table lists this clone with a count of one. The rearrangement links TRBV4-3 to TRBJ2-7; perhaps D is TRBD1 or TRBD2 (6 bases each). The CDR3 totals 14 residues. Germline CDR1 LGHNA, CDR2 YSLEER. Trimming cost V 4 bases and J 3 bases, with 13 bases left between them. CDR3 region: CASSPDGGRYEQYF. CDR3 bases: TGCGCCAGCAGCCCAGACGGGGGCCGCTACGAGCAGTACTTC.

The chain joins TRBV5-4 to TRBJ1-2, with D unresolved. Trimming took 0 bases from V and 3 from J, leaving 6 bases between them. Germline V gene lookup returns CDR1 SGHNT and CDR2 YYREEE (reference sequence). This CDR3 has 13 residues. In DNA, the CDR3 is TGTGCCAGCAGCTTGGCTAGGGACTATGGCTACACCTTC. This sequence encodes CASSLARDYGYTF.

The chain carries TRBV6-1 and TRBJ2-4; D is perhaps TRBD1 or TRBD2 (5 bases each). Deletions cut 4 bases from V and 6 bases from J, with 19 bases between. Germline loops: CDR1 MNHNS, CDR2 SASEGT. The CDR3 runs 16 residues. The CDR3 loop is CASSGRDGKLGNIQYF. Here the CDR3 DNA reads TGTGCCAGCAGTGGTCGGGACGGTAAACTGGGAAACATTCAGTACTTC.

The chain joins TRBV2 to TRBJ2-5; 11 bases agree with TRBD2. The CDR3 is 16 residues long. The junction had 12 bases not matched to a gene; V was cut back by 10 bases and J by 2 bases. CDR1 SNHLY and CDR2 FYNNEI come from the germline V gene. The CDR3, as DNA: TGTGCCACCTCACCCCCCCCTAGCGGGGGGCAAGAGACCCAGTACTTC. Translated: CATSPPPSGGQETQYF.

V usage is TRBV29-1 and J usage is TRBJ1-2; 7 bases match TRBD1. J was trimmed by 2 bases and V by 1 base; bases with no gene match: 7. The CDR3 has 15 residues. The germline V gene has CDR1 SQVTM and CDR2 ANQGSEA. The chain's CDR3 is CSVEGGIQGNYGYTF. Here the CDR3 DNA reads TGCAGCGTTGAAGGGGGTATACAGGGGAACTATGGCTACACCTTC.

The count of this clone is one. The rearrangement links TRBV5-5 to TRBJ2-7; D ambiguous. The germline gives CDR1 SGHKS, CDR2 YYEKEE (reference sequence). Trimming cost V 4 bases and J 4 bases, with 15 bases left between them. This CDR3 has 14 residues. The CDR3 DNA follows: TGTGCCAGCAGCCCACCCAGCCAGCATTACGAGCAGTACTTC. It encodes CASSPPSQHYEQYF.